Included here is one TCR beta chain sequence, with context. This record belongs to a study of shared clonotypes between healthy human individuals. Germline V CDR1 and CDR2: SGHTA, FQGNSA. CDR3 length: 15 residues. J was trimmed by 10 bases and V by 5 bases; bases with no gene match: 11. Sequencing was performed with immunoSEQ multiplex PCR; in TCRdb, only in-frame clones are kept and a portion is missing. The sample contains millions of clones, approximately 90% of which appear only once. The sequencing sample was made of naive CD4+ T cells sorted from blood. This sample's subset: CD45RA+ positively selected. This sequence was found in a man between 18 and 29 years old in good health. This chain joins TRBV7-2 and TRBJ2-1; 10 positions agree with TRBD2. CDR3 residues: CASSPPSPGLAEQFF. CDR3 in DNA: TGTGCCAGCAGCCCCCCGTCTCCGGGACTAGCGGAGCAGTTCTTC.